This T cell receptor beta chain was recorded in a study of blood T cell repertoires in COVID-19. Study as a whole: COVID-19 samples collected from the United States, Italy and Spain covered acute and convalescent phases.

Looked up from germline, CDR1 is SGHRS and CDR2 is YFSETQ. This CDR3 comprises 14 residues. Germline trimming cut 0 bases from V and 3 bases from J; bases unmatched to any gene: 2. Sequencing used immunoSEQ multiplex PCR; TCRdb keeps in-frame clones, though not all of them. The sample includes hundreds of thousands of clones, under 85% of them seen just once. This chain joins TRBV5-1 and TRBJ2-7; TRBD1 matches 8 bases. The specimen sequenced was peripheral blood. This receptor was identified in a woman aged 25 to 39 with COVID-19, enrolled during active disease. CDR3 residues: CASSLATGGYEQYF. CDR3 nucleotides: TGCGCCAGCAGCTTGGCCACAGGGGGCTACGAGCAGTACTTC.